This paragraph covers one T cell receptor (beta chain) sequence. Generated by immunoSEQ multiplex PCR, the TCRdb table keeps only in-frame clones and is missing some. The sample includes 100,000 to 150,000 clones, 75% to 95% of them seen just once. This entry belongs to a study of control samples from healthy donors and cancer patients. The CDR3 covers 20 residues. CDR1 is LNHDA, CDR2 SQIVND, per germline (reference sequence). The V segment lost 5 bases and the J segment 2 bases; nucleotides outside the gene matches: 15. The source of this sequence is a man between 18 and 29 years old in good health. This rearrangement joins TRBV19 to TRBJ2-3; 14 bases match TRBD2. Sequencing input: blood. The CDR3 spells CASSPRLAGGPKVYTDTQYF. The CDR3 DNA follows: TGTGCCAGTAGTCCAAGACTAGCGGGAGGGCCTAAGGTATACACAGATACGCAGTATTTT. Supplemented by reference TRBV19 and TRBJ2-3, the full variable domain reads DGGITQSPKYLFRKEGQNVTLSCEQNLNHDAMYWYRQDPGQGLRLIYYSQIVNDFQKGDIAEGYSVSREKKESFPLTVTSAQKNPTAFYLCASSPRLAGGPKVYTDTQYFGPGTRLTVL.